This T cell receptor beta chain was profiled in a study of early T cells in non-severe SARS-CoV-2 infection. About the study: Whole-blood bulk RNA, unsorted, was sequenced, and chains were unpaired. Study findings and constraints: Anti-spike CD8 responses were favored in VDJdb matching, and private and CD4 specificities were missed.

A remark on this clonotype: Antigen specificity is unknown.

Attached unique molecular identifiers marked individual cDNA molecules. TCRdb re-called the 5' RACE reads through MiXCR, storing one row per CDR3 protein. This sample has more than 35,000 distinct CDR3 sequences, with roughly 5.7% found just once. CDR1 LGHNA and CDR2 YSLEER come from the germline V gene. The ends lost 2 bases at V and 6 bases at J; junction bases unmatched: 9. The CDR3 consists of 15 residues. Sequenced: whole blood. The chain recombines TRBV4-3 with TRBJ2-7; 8 bases map to TRBD1. This receptor was identified in an adult who was a healthcare worker with PCR-confirmed SARS-CoV-2 infection or an uninfected control (not recorded which). CDR3 amino acids: CASSQSLPGGAEQYF. In DNA form, the CDR3 reads TGCGCCAGCAGCCAAAGCTTGCCAGGGGGCGCCGAGCAGTACTTC.